This TCR beta chain was retrieved from a study of T-cell reconstitution after alpha-beta-depleted transplantation in children. This clonotype was observed a handful of times. With 4 bases clipped from V and 2 bases from J, the junction kept 15 bases outside the gene matches. CDR1 is SGHRS and CDR2 is YFSETQ in the germline V gene. This CDR3 is built from 19 residues. Unique molecular identifiers were built into the TCRbeta library. TCRdb recomputed calls from the PCR reads with MiXCR, one row per CDR3 protein. The sample records over 550,000 distinct CDR3 sequences, over 9.5% being singletons. The clonotype comes from a human donor who donated a stem cell graft to a child with acute myeloid leukemia. The rearrangement joins TRBV5-1 to TRBJ2-5, with 12 bases matching TRBD2. The sample was PBMCs from the stem cell graft donor, taken from the stem cell graft. The CDR3 reads CASSQNRLAGVPSQETQYF. DNA of the CDR3: TGCGCCAGCAGCCAAAACAGACTAGCGGGAGTCCCCTCACAAGAGACCCAGTACTTC. Supplemented by reference TRBV5-1 and TRBJ2-5, the full variable domain reads KAGVTQTPRYLIKTRGQQVTLSCSPISGHRSVSWYQQTPGQGLQFLFEYFSETQRNKGNFPGRFSGRQFSNSRSEMNVSTLELGDSALYLCASSQNRLAGVPSQETQYFGPGTRLLVL.